Below, 28 T cell receptor beta chains from the same sample are listed, as sequenced in a study of blood T cell repertoires in COVID-19. The data were produced by immunoSEQ multiplex PCR, yet TCRdb's version contains in-frame clones alone and is incomplete. This sample has some 130,000 clones, with 70% to 85% found just once. Sequenced material: peripheral blood. The receptors here all came from a man aged 55 to 70 who had recovered from COVID-19.

This chain connects TRBV4-2 to TRBJ1-2; 11 nucleotides match TRBD1. Trimming cost V 4 bases and J 5 bases; bases outside gene matches: 6. The CDR3 length is 15 residues. From germline, CDR1 is LGHNA and CDR2 YNFKEQ. The CDR3 nucleotides are TGTGCCAGCAGCCCTCCGGGACAGGGGGTGTATGGCTACACCTTC. Residues: CASSPPGQGVYGYTF.

The V and J genes are TRBV19 and TRBJ1-1; the D is unclear. The CDR3 loop spans 14 amino acids. CDR1 is LNHDA, CDR2 SQIVND, per germline (reference sequence). Deletions cut 5 bases from V and 1 base from J, with 11 bases between. CDR3 nucleotides: TGTGCCAGTAGTTCCCAGGCGTCGAACACTGAAGCTTTCTTT. As protein: CASSSQASNTEAFF.

This clone appeared a single time. This chain joins TRBV28 and TRBJ1-2; D may be TRBD1 (5 bases). Germline CDR1 MDHEN, CDR2 SYDVKM. Trimming left V 1 base short and J 0 bases short, with 9 bases between. CDR3 length: 15 amino acids. The CDR3 loop reads CASSLYRTANYGYTF. The DNA of the CDR3 is TGTGCCAGCAGTTTATACAGGACCGCTAACTATGGCTACACCTTC.

The chain carries TRBV14 and TRBJ2-2; TRBD2 agrees at 8 bases. In germline, CDR1 is SGHDN, CDR2 FVKESK. The V and J ends lost 5 bases and 6 bases, in that order; junction bases with no gene match: 8. The CDR3 runs to 15 residues. The DNA for the CDR3 is TGTGCCAGCAGCTTACTTCGGGGGGGTGCCGGGGAGCTGTTTTTT. This translates into CASSLLRGGAGELFF.

The rearrangement links TRBV7-2 to TRBJ2-2, with 9 bases that match TRBD2. The CDR3 contains 16 residues. The germline V gene has CDR1 SGHTA and CDR2 FQGNSA. After removal of 1 base from V and 4 bases from J, the junction contained 4 bases not matched to a gene. Here the CDR3 reads CASSLGSGGATGELFF. In nucleotides, the CDR3 is TGTGCCAGCAGCTTAGGTAGCGGGGGAGCCACCGGGGAGCTGTTTTTT.

The chain is built from TRBV7-2 and TRBJ2-1, with 11 bases that match TRBD2. CDR3 size: 17 residues. Germline CDR1 reads SGHTA; CDR2 reads FQGNSA. J lost 9 bases, V lost 4 bases, and 14 bases had no gene match. DNA of the CDR3: TGTGCCAGCAGCTCCTCCTTAGCGGGAGGGCCTAATAGTGAGCAGTTCTTC. This translates into CASSSSLAGGPNSEQFF.

V and J are TRBV30 and TRBJ2-1, with 10 bases identical to TRBD2. CDR1 GTSNPN and CDR2 SVGIG come from the germline V gene (reference sequence). This CDR3 contains 14 residues. Trimming removed 3 bases from V and 8 bases from J; junction bases left unmatched: 7. CDR3 residues: CAWRGLAGVHEQFF. For the CDR3, the DNA is TGTGCCTGGAGAGGTCTAGCGGGAGTACATGAGCAGTTCTTC.

The chain uses TRBV29-1 and TRBJ1-2, with a weak D call TRBD1 (6 bases). Trimming cost V 5 bases and J 2 bases, with 9 bases left between them. The CDR3 totals 12 residues. Germline CDR1 SQVTM, CDR2 ANQGSEA. CDR3 bases: TGCAGCGTTACAGGGCCCAACTATGGCTACACCTTC. Amino acids: CSVTGPNYGYTF.

The rearrangement uses TRBV5-1 and TRBJ1-3, with unresolved D. V was shortened by 0 bases and J by 2 bases, with 6 bases between the two germline ends. Germline V gives CDR1 SGHRS, CDR2 YFSETQ. The CDR3 spans 14 residues. This chain's CDR3 is CASSLDGAGNTIYF. The DNA for the CDR3 is TGCGCCAGCAGCTTGGACGGAGCTGGAAACACCATATATTTT. Looking up the rest from reference TRBV5-1 and TRBJ1-3 gives the full variable domain: KAGVTQTPRYLIKTRGQQVTLSCSPISGHRSVSWYQQTPGQGLQFLFEYFSETQRNKGNFPGRFSGRQFSNSRSEMNVSTLELGDSALYLCASSLDGAGNTIYFGEGSWLTVV.

V gene TRBV30 combines with J gene TRBJ1-4, with D possibly being TRBD1 (6 bases). Per germline, CDR1 GTSNPN and CDR2 SVGIG (reference sequence). This CDR3 has 14 amino acids. Trimming removed 2 bases from V and 3 bases from J, with 10 bases in between. The CDR3 DNA reads as TGTGCCTGGAGTCCAGGGGTCGCTAATGAAAAACTGTTTTTT. It encodes CAWSPGVANEKLFF.

The rearrangement uses TRBV30 and TRBJ1-5; 7 bases map to TRBD1. CDR3 length equals 16 residues. V was pared by 4 bases and J by 0 bases, with 9 bases of the junction left unmatched. The V gene's germline CDR1 is GTSNPN and CDR2 SVGIG (reference sequence). This CDR3 reads CAWNYGDSYSNQPQHF. The CDR3 DNA reads TGTGCCTGGAATTACGGGGACAGTTATAGCAATCAGCCCCAGCATTTT.

This sequence joins TRBV19 and TRBJ1-2; possible D gene TRBD1, 5 bases. This CDR3 region has 15 residues. Germline CDR1 is LNHDA and CDR2 is SQIVND (reference sequence). Trimming cost V 8 bases and J 2 bases, with 18 bases left between them. Written as DNA, the CDR3 is TGTGCCAGTCTTCCAGTCCAGGGAATAAACTATGGCTACACCTTC. It is translated as CASLPVQGINYGYTF.

The J gene is TRBJ2-7, the V gene TRBV21-1; the table's D gene call, TRBD2, was not cross checked with the DNA. TRBV21-1 is shown as a pseudogene. The CDR3 is 15 amino acids. The CDR3 bases are TGTGCCAGCAGCAAAGAGGGACTCCCCTGGTACGAGCAGTACTTC. Translation gives CASSKEGLPWYEQYF.

The rearrangement joins TRBV11-3 to TRBJ2-1, with D possibly TRBD1 on 5 matching bases. The CDR3 totals 13 residues. Germline CDR1 is SGHNT and CDR2 is YENEEA. With 5 bases removed from V and 12 bases from J, the gap between germline ends came to 17 bases. The CDR3 DNA is TGTGCCAGCAGCCCAAAGGGTATAAGGGGGCAGTTCTTC. Translation: CASSPKGIRGQFF.

V and J are TRBV7-2 and TRBJ2-7; 9 bases are a match to TRBD1. Germline CDR1 is SGHTA and CDR2 is FQGNSA. Trimming at V came to 6 bases and at J to 1 base, leaving 7 bases not matched to a gene. The CDR3 loop spans 15 amino acids. For the CDR3, the DNA is TGTGCCAGCAGTAGTCCGACAGGGGGGTCCTACGAGCAGTACTTC. Protein sequence: CASSSPTGGSYEQYF.

This clone was found a few times. The chain combines TRBV4-3 with TRBJ1-6; TRBD1 is a possible D gene (5 bases). The germline gives CDR1 LGHNA, CDR2 YSLEER. CDR3 length: 16 amino acids. Trimming took 0 bases from V and 6 from J, leaving 12 bases between them. Here the CDR3 reads CASSQESQAINSPLHF. The CDR3 coding sequence is TGCGCCAGCAGCCAAGAGTCACAGGCGATTAATTCACCCCTCCACTTT.

J is TRBJ1-6 and V is TRBV5-5; 8 nucleotides align to TRBD1. The V segment lost 0 bases and the J segment 10 bases; nucleotides outside the gene matches: 3. The CDR3 extends over 14 amino acids. The germline gives CDR1 SGHKS, CDR2 YYEKEE (reference sequence). CDR3 loop: CASSLEDRDSPLHF. The CDR3, as DNA: TGTGCCAGCAGCTTGGAGGACAGGGACTCACCCCTCCACTTT.

This chain links TRBV27 with TRBJ2-1, with TRBD2 identical over 8 bases. The germline V gene has CDR1 MNHEY and CDR2 SMNVEV (reference sequence). V shed 1 base and J 3 bases; nucleotides not matched to a gene: 5. This CDR3 spans 16 amino acids. This CDR3 is CASSLLSSGGYNEQFF. CDR3 bases: TGTGCCAGCAGTTTATTGTCGAGCGGGGGCTACAATGAGCAGTTCTTC.

V gene TRBV18 combines with J gene TRBJ1-1; D is perhaps TRBD1 (6 bases). Trimming cost V 8 bases and J 0 bases, with 13 bases left between them. The CDR3 covers 14 residues. Germline V lookup: CDR1 KGHSH, CDR2 LQKENI. CDR3 region: CASTGQFMNTEAFF. DNA of the CDR3: TGTGCCAGCACCGGACAGTTCATGAACACTGAAGCTTTCTTT.

The chain employs TRBV20-1 and TRBJ1-2, with D perhaps TRBD1 (6 bases). Germline assignment: CDR1 DFQATT and CDR2 SNEGSKA (reference sequence). Trimming removed 6 bases from V and 5 bases from J, with 10 bases in between. This CDR3 is built from 11 residues. The CDR3 loop reads CSAQDSYGYTF. In DNA, the CDR3 is TGCAGTGCCCAGGACAGTTATGGCTACACCTTC.

The chain combines TRBV7-8 with TRBJ1-5, with a weak D call TRBD1 (5 bases). The germline V and J ends were trimmed by 0 bases and 2 bases, with 11 bases remaining between them. The germline V gene has CDR1 SGHVS and CDR2 FQNEAQ. The CDR3 runs to 16 residues. The CDR3 loop reads CASSLAVGVGNQPQHF. The CDR3 DNA sequence: TGTGCCAGCAGCTTAGCGGTAGGGGTCGGCAATCAGCCCCAGCATTTT. The full variable domain, its missing parts supplied by reference TRBV7-8 and TRBJ1-5, is GAGVSQSPRYKVAKRGQDVALRCDPISGHVSLFWYQQALGQGPEFLTYFQNEAQLDKSGLPSDRFFAERPEGSVSTLKIQRTQQEDSAVYLCASSLAVGVGNQPQHFGDGTRLSIL.

The J gene is TRBJ1-2, the V gene TRBV12-3 or TRBV12-4, with 7 bases aligning to TRBD1. After removal of 5 bases from V and 8 bases from J, the junction contained 8 bases not matched to a gene. The CDR3 is 13 residues long. The CDR3: CASSGTGAGGYTF. DNA of the CDR3: TGTGCCAGCAGTGGAACAGGGGCCGGAGGCTACACCTTC.

The V call is TRBV5-1, the J call TRBJ2-7; 13 bases are shared with TRBD2. From germline, CDR1 is SGHRS and CDR2 YFSETQ. The CDR3 has 16 amino acids. Losses at the gene ends were 4 bases for V and 2 bases for J; bases not matched to a gene: 6. For the CDR3, the DNA is TGCGCCAGCAGCGCGGGGACTAGCGGGATCCCCTACGAGCAGTACTTC. Its protein product is CASSAGTSGIPYEQYF.

This clone was counted at least ten times. This sequence joins TRBV6-1 and TRBJ2-7, with 8 positions matching TRBD2. V lost 2 bases, J lost 5 bases, and 5 bases stayed unmatched. Germline V gene lookup returns CDR1 MNHNS and CDR2 SASEGT. The CDR3 has 14 residues. As DNA, the CDR3 is TGTGCCAGCAGTGAACCGGGAGGGCCGAACGAGCAGTACTTC. Translated: CASSEPGGPNEQYF.

The chain links TRBV7-8 to TRBJ1-4; 7 bases map to TRBD1. From germline, CDR1 is SGHVS and CDR2 FQNEAQ. The trim removed 0 bases at V and 4 bases at J, leaving 5 bases unmatched. The CDR3 sequence is 16 residues long. In DNA form, the CDR3 reads TGTGCCAGCAGCTTAGCCGCCGGGACAGTTAATGAAAAACTGTTTTTT. Translating gives CASSLAAGTVNEKLFF.

This clone was found once. V gene TRBV3-1 (or the pseudogene TRBV3-2) combines with J gene TRBJ2-1; 12 nucleotides line up with TRBD2. The V gene's germline CDR1 is LGHDT and CDR2 YNNKEL (reference sequence). The J segment lost 7 bases and the V segment lost 4 bases, leaving 2 bases of the junction unmatched. The CDR3 is 14 residues long. CDR3 amino acids: CASSRGLAGNEQFF. CDR3 coding DNA: TGTGCCAGCAGCCGCGGACTAGCGGGAAATGAGCAGTTCTTC.

The chain employs TRBV11-1 and TRBJ1-3, with D unclear. The CDR3 consists of 13 residues. Germline lookup yields CDR1 SGHAT and CDR2 FQDESV (reference sequence). V was cut by 5 bases and J by 0 bases, with 5 bases left in between. The CDR3 bases are TGTGCCAGCAGCCAGGACTCTGGAAACACCATATATTTT. Translating gives CASSQDSGNTIYF.

The chain has TRBV7-8 and TRBJ2-5; D unclear. The V and J ends lost 3 bases and 7 bases respectively, with 6 bases between them. The CDR3 consists of 11 residues. Looked up from germline, CDR1 is SGHVS and CDR2 is FQNEAQ. In nucleotides, the CDR3 is TGTGCCAGCAGCTTCCGAGGGACCCAGTACTTC. Translation gives CASSFRGTQYF.